These 4 T cell receptor beta chains originate from one sample sequenced in a study of cytomegalovirus exposure and HLA in healthy donors. Researchers ran the PCR with 60 Vbeta and 13 Jbeta primers. Method: immunoSEQ multiplex PCR; TCRdb's copy keeps in-frame clones and lacks some. The table gives about 55,000 clones; the top ten clones make up approximately 8.9% of it. The sample was PBMCs. These receptors were taken from a man aged 45-65 years in good health and CMV-seropositive.

This sequence joins TRBV10-3 and TRBJ2-3, with 9 bases identical to TRBD1. Germline lookup yields CDR1 ENHRY and CDR2 SYGVKD. Unmatched junction bases numbered 7, after V lost 8 bases and J lost 4 bases. The CDR3 has 14 residues. This chain's CDR3 is CAISRDRAPDTQYF. The CDR3 nucleotides are TGTGCCATCTCCCGGGACAGGGCCCCAGATACGCAGTATTTT.

The J gene is TRBJ2-7, the V gene TRBV6-6; tentative D call: TRBD1 (6 bases). V lost 2 bases, J lost 4 bases, and 12 bases lay in between. Per germline, CDR1 MNHNY and CDR2 SVGAGI (reference sequence). The CDR3 extends over 14 amino acids. CDR3 coding DNA: TGTGCCAGCAGTTACGGGGCAGGGACATACGAGCAGTACTTC. The encoded protein is CASSYGAGTYEQYF.

V and J are TRBV19 and TRBJ1-4; 11 nucleotides agree with TRBD1. This CDR3 comprises 16 residues. CDR1 and CDR2 (germline): LNHDA, SQIVND (reference sequence). Unmatched junction bases numbered 10, after V lost 7 bases and J lost 6 bases. The CDR3 DNA sequence: TGTGCCAGTACCGAAACGGGACAGGGGGAAGATGAAAAACTGTTTTTT. Its protein is CASTETGQGEDEKLFF.

The V and J genes are TRBV6-5 and TRBJ1-2; D perhaps matches TRBD1 (6 bases). The ends were cut back, 3 bases at V and 8 bases at J, with 13 bases in the middle. This CDR3 has 13 amino acids. The germline gives CDR1 MNHEY, CDR2 SVGAGI. In DNA form, the CDR3 reads TGTGCCAGCAGTTATGCAGGGGATAGCGGCTACACCTTC. Translated, it gives CASSYAGDSGYTF.